A selection of T cell receptor beta chains follows, all from one sample in a study of response to subunit inactivated influenza vaccine. TCRdb reprocessed the RT-PCR reads via MiXCR and lists one record per CDR3 protein. This sample has 550,000 to 800,000 distinct CDR3 sequences, with less than 20% found just once. The sequenced sample was PBMCs from blood, obtained 11 to 12 days after vaccination. Source of these receptors: a man aged 50-60 years who received an inactivated influenza vaccine. The conserved cysteine and the conserved F or W are not part of the CDR3 here.

>TRBV6-2/TRBV6-3
ASTRLAGRNEQY
>TRBV20-1
SAMGSASSYNEQF
>TRBV6-2/TRBV6-3
ASSYGPTYEQY
>TRBV18
ASSPQAGGLLSGANVLT
>TRBV5-1
ASSYGQADQPQH
>TRBV12-3/TRBV12-4
ASRPNTGEETQY
>TRBV4-1
ASSQEQGSYEQY
>TRBV10-2
ASKVLPNTGELF
>TRBV7-6
ASSLDRVADTQY
>TRBV6-2/TRBV6-3
ASSYSIFADTQY
>TRBV6-5
ASSYSSGHLNTEAF
>TRBV28
ASSLPRGPQH
>TRBV7-2
ASSLDPVGTQY
>TRBV7-9
ASSLGQGDEQY
>TRBV7-3
ASSRTGGSSYNEQF
>TRBV24-1
ATSDPGQIEETQY
>TRBV5-1
ASSPQGGVGTGELF
>TRBV7-6
ASSPAAGKNTEAF
>TRBV10-1
ASSELGRDEQY
>TRBV7-9
ASSFGQPSSGNTIY
>TRBV4-3
ASSRGFSGGAPQHNEQF
>TRBV20-1
SALDTFGPGELF
>TRBV4-3
ASSQEVSQNEQF
>TRBV10-3
AISVASGSTDTQY
>TRBV7-9
ASSYPLGEQF
>TRBV10-3
AIRPGQGAPADGANVLT
>TRBV2
ASSDFRQSNQPQH
>TRBV4-3
ASSQVSSGRNEQF
>TRBV5-1
ASRPGQGTYGYT
>TRBV5-1
ASCGILTGELF
>TRBV11-1
ASSLGPGGELF